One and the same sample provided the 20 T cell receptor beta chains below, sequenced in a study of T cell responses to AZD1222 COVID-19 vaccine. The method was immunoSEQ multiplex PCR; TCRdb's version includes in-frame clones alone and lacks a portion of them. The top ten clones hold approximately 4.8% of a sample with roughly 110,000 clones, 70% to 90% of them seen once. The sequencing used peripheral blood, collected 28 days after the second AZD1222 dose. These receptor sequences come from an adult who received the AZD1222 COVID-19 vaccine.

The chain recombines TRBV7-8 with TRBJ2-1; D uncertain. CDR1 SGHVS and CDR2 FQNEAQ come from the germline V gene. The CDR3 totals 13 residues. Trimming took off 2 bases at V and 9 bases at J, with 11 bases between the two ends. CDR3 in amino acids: CASSLSRSAEQFF. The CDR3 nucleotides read TGTGCCAGCAGCTTATCGAGGTCGGCTGAGCAGTTCTTC. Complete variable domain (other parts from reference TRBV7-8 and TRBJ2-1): GAGVSQSPRYKVAKRGQDVALRCDPISGHVSLFWYQQALGQGPEFLTYFQNEAQLDKSGLPSDRFFAERPEGSVSTLKIQRTQQEDSAVYLCASSLSRSAEQFFGPGTRLTVL.

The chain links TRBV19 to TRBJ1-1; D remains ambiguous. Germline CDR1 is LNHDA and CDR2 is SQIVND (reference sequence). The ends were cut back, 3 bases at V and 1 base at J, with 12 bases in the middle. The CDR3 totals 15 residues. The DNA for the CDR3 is TGTGCCAGTAGTATTTCGTACAGCTCGAACACTGAAGCTTTCTTT. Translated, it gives CASSISYSSNTEAFF.

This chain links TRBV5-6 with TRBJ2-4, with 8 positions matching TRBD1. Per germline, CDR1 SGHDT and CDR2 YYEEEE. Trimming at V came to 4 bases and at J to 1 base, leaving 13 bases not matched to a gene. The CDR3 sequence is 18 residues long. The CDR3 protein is CASSLGQGASVAKNIQYF. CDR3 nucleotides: TGTGCCAGCAGCCTCGGGCAGGGGGCTTCTGTGGCCAAAAACATTCAGTACTTC. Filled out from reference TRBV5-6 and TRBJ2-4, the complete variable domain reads DAGVTQSPTHLIKTRGQQVTLRCSPKSGHDTVSWYQQALGQGPQFIFQYYEEEERQRGNFPDRFSGHQFPNYSSELNVNALLLGDSALYLCASSLGQGASVAKNIQYFGAGTRLSVL.

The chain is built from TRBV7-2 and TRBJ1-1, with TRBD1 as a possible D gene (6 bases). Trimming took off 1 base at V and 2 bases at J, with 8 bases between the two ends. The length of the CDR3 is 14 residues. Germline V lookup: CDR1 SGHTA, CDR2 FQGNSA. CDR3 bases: TGTGCCAGCAGCTTAGGACAGGCCAACACTGAAGCTTTCTTT. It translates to CASSLGQANTEAFF.

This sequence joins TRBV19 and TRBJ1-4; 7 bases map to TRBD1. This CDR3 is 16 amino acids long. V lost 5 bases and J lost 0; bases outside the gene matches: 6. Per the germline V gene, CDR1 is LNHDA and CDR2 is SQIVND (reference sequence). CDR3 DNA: TGTGCCAGTAGTCCGGGACAGACATCAACTAATGAAAAACTGTTTTTT. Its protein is CASSPGQTSTNEKLFF.

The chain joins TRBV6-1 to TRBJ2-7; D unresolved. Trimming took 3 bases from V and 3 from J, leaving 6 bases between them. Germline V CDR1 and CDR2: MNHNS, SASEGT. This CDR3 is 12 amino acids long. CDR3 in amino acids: CASSDGLYEQYF. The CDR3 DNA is TGTGCCAGCAGTGATGGGCTCTACGAGCAGTACTTC.

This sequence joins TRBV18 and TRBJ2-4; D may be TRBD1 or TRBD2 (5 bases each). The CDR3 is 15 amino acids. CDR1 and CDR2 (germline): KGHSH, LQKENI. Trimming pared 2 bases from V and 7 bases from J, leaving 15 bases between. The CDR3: CASSPEGTIRNIQYF. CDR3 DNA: TGTGCCAGCTCACCAGAGGGGACCATAAGGAACATTCAGTACTTC.

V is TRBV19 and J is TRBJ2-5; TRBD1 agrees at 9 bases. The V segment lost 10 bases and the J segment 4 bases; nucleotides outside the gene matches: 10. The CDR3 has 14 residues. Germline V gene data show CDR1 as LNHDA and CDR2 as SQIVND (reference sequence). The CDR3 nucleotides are TGTGCCACCCAGACGGGACAGGGTACAGAGACCCAGTACTTC. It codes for CATQTGQGTETQYF.

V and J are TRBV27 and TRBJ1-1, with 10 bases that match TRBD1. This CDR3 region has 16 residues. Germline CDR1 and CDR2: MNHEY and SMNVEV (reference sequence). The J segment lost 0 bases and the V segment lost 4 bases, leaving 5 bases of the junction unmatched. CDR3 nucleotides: TGTGCCAGCAGTTCACGACAGGGGGCCGTGAACACTGAAGCTTTCTTT. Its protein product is CASSSRQGAVNTEAFF.

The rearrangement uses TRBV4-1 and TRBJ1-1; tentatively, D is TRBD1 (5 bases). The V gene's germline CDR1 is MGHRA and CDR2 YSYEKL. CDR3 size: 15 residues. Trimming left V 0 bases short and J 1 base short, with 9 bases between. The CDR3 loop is CASSQDPQGNTEAFF. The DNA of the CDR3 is TGCGCCAGCAGCCAAGATCCCCAGGGGAACACTGAAGCTTTCTTT.

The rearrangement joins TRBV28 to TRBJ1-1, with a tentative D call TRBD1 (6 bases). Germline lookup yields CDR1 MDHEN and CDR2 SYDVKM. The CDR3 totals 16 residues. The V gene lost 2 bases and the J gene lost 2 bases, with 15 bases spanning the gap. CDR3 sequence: CASSLNPGAVNTEAFF. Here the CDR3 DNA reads TGTGCCAGCAGTTTAAACCCAGGGGCCGTAAACACTGAAGCTTTCTTT.

The CDR3 nucleotides are TGTGCCAGCAGCTTGGGACCCAGCCTTCAAAATTCACCCCTCCACTTT. Translated, it gives CASSLGPSLQNSPLHF. The genes are TRBV5-6 and TRBJ1-6; D not resolved. This CDR3 is built from 16 residues. The V and J ends lost 0 bases and 7 bases respectively, with 14 bases between them. The germline CDR1 and CDR2 sequences are SGHDT and YYEEEE.

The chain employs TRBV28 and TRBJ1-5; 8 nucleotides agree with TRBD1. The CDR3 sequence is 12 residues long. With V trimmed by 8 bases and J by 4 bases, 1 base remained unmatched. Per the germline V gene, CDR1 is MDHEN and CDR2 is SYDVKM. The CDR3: CASGTGNQPQHF. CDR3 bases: TGTGCCAGCGGGACAGGAAATCAGCCCCAGCATTTT.

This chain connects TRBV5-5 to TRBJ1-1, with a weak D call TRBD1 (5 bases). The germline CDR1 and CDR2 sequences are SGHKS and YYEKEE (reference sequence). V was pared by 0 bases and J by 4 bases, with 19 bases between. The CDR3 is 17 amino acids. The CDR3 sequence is CASSLAKIQNRGTEAFF. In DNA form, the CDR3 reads TGTGCCAGCAGCTTGGCTAAGATTCAGAATAGGGGCACTGAAGCTTTCTTT.

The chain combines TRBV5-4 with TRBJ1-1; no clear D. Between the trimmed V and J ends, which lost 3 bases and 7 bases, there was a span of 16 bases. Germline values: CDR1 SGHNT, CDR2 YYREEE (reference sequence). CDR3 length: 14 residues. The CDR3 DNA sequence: TGTGCCAGCAGCTCCATCCCCTCGAAGGGTGAAGCTTTCTTT. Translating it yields CASSSIPSKGEAFF.

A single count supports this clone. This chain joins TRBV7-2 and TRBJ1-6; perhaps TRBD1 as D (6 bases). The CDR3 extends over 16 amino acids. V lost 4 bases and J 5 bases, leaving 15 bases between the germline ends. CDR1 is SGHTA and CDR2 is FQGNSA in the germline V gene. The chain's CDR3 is CASSSLRGSDNSPLHF. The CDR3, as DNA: TGTGCCAGCAGCTCCCTCAGGGGATCGGATAATTCACCCCTCCACTTT.

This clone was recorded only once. The chain's CDR3 is CAISQGQSNTEAFF. The CDR3 DNA sequence: TGTGCCATCAGCCAGGGACAGTCGAACACTGAAGCTTTCTTT. V is TRBV10-3 and J is TRBJ1-1, with 7 bases lining up with TRBD1. Trimming removed 6 bases from V and 1 base from J; junction bases left unmatched: 5. In germline, CDR1 is ENHRY, CDR2 SYGVKD. The CDR3 has 14 residues.

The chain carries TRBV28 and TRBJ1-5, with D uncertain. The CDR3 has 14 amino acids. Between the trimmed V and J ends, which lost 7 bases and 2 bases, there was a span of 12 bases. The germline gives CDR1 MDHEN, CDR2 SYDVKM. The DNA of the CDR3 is TGTGCCAGCACCTACGGGAGGGGCAATCAGCCCCAGCATTTT. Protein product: CASTYGRGNQPQHF.

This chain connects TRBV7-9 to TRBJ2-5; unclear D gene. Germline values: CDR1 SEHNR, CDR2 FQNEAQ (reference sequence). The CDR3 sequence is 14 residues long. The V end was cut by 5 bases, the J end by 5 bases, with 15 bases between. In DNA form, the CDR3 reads TGTGCCAGCAGCCCCTGGGCCAAAACGGAGACCCAGTACTTC. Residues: CASSPWAKTETQYF.

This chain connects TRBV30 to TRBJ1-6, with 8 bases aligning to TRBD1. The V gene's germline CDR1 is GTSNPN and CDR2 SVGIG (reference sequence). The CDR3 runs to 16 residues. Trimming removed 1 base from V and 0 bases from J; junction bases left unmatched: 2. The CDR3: CAWSDRGSSYNSPLHF. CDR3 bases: TGTGCCTGGAGTGACAGGGGGAGCTCCTATAATTCACCCCTCCACTTT.